This TCR beta chain was sequenced during a study of T-cell reconstitution after alpha-beta-depleted transplantation in children. Library preparation (for TCRbeta) was performed with unique molecular identifiers. A single record per CDR3 protein comes from TCRdb applying MiXCR to the PCR reads. The sample consists of some 500,000 distinct CDR3 sequences, around 17% of them appearing once. This clonotype was counted only a few times. Germline trimming cut 2 bases from V and 10 bases from J; bases unmatched to any gene: 8. CDR3 length equals 14 residues. CDR1 is DFQATT and CDR2 is SNEGSKA in the germline V gene (reference sequence).

V and J are TRBV20-1 and TRBJ2-1; TRBD2 matches at 10 bases. The sequence was obtained from a human donor who donated a stem cell graft to a child with acute lymphoblastic leukemia. The specimen comprised PBMCs from the stem cell graft donor, sampled from the stem cell graft. DNA for the CDR3: TGCAGTGCTAGAATAGCGGGAGGCCGGGGCGAGCAGTTCTTC. Translation: CSARIAGGRGEQFF.